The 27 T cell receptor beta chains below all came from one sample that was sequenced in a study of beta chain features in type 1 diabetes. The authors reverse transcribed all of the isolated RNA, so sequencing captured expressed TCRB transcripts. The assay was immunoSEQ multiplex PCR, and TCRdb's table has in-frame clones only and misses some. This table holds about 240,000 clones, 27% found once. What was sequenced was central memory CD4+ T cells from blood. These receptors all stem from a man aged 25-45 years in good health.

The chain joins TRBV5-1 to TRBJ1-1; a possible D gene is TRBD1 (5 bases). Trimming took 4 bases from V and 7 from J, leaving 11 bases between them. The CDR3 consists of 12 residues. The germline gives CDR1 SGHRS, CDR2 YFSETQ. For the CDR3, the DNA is TGCGCCAGCAGCAGGACACCCTTTGAAGCTTTCTTT. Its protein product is CASSRTPFEAFF.

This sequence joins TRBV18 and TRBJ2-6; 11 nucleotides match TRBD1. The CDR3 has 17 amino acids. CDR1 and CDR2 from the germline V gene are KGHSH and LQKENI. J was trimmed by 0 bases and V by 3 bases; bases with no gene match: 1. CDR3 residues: CASSPGTGGSGANVLTF. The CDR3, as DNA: TGTGCCAGCTCACCCGGGACAGGGGGCTCTGGGGCCAACGTCCTGACTTTC.

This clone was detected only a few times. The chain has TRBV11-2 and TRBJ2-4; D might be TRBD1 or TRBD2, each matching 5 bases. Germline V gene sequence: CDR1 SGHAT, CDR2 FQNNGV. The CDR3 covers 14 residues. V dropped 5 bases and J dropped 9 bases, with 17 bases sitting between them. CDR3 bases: TGTGCCAGCAGCCCCCTGTCGGGGCATAGCATTCAGTACTTC. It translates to CASSPLSGHSIQYF.

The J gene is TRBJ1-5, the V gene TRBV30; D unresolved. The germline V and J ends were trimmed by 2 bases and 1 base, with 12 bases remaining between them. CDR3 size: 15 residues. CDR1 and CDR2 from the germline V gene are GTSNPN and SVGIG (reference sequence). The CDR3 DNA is TGTGCCTGGAGTCCACTAAGAGGGAGCAATCAGCCCCAGCATTTT. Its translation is CAWSPLRGSNQPQHF.

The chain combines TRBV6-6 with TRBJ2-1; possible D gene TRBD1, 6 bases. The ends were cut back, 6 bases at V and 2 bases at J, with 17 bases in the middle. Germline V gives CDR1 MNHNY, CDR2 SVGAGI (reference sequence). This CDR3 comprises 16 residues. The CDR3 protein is CASSLLGWGPYNEQFF. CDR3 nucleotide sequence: TGTGCCAGCAGCCTACTCGGGTGGGGGCCCTACAATGAGCAGTTCTTC.

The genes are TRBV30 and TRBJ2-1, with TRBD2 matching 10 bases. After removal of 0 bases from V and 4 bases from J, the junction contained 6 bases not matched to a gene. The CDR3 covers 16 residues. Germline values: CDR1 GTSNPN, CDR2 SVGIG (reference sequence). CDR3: CAWSVPSSGGYNEQFF. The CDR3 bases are TGTGCCTGGAGTGTACCTTCTAGCGGGGGATACAATGAGCAGTTCTTC. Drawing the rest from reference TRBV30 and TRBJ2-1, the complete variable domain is SQTIHQWPATLVQPVGSPLSLECTVEGTSNPNLYWYRQAAGRGLQLLFYSVGIGQISSEVPQNLSASRPQDRQFILSSKKLLLSDSGFYLCAWSVPSSGGYNEQFFGPGTRLTVL.

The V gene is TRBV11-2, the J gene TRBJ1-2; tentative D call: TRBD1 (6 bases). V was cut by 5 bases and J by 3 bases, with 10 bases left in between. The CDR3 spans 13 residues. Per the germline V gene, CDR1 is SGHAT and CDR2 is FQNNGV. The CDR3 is CASSPQGDYGYTF. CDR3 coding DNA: TGTGCCAGCAGCCCACAGGGCGACTATGGCTACACCTTC.

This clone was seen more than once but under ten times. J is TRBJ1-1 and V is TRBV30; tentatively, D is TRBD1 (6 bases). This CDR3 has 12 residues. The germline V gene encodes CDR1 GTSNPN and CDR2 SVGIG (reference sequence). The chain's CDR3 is CAYDRRNTEAFF. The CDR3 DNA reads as TGTGCTTACGACAGGAGGAACACTGAAGCTTTCTTT.

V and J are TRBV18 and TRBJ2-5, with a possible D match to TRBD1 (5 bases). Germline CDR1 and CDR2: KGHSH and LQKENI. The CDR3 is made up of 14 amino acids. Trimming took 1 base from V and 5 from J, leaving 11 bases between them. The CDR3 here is CASSPQPRAETQYF. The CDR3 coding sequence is TGTGCCAGCTCACCACAGCCCAGGGCGGAGACCCAGTACTTC.

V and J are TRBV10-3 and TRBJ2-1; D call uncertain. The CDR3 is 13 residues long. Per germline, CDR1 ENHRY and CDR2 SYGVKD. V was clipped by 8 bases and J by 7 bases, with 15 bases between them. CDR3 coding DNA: TGTGCCATCCGAGAGGAAATTGGGAATGAGCAGTTCTTC. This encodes CAIREEIGNEQFF.

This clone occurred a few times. CDR3 nucleotides: TGTGCCAGTACCCCCAGGGGCCAGCCCCAGCATTTT. It encodes CASTPRGQPQHF. The chain is built from TRBV19 and TRBJ1-5, with D perhaps TRBD1 (6 bases). Germline CDR1 and CDR2: LNHDA and SQIVND (reference sequence). The V end lost 7 bases, the J end lost 7 bases, and 11 bases lay between the germline ends. The CDR3 is 12 amino acids.

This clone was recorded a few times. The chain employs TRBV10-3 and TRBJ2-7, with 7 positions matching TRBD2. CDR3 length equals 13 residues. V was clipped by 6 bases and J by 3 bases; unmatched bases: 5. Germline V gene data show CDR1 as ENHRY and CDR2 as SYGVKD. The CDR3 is CAISRVAGYEQYF. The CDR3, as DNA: TGTGCCATCAGCCGGGTAGCGGGCTACGAGCAGTACTTC.

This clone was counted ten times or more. CDR3 nucleotides: TGTGCCAGCAGCCCACAGGGTACTAACTATGGCTACACCTTC. Translation: CASSPQGTNYGYTF. The chain combines TRBV7-2 with TRBJ1-2, with D possibly matching TRBD1 (6 bases). The CDR3 extends over 14 amino acids. Trimming shortened V by 5 bases and J by 0 bases, and 10 bases separated the two germline ends. CDR1 and CDR2 (germline): SGHTA, FQGNSA.

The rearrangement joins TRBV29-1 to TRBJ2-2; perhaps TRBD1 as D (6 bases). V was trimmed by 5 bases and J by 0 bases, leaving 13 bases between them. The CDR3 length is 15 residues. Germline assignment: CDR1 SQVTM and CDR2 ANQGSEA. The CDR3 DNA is TGCAGCGTTAAAACGGGACAAACGAACACCGGGGAGCTGTTTTTT. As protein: CSVKTGQTNTGELFF.

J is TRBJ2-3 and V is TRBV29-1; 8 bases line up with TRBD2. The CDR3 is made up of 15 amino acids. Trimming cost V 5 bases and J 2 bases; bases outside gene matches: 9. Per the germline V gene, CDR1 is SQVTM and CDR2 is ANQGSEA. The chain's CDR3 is CSVRLAGPSTDTQYF. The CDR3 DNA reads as TGCAGCGTTAGGCTAGCGGGCCCCTCCACAGATACGCAGTATTTT.

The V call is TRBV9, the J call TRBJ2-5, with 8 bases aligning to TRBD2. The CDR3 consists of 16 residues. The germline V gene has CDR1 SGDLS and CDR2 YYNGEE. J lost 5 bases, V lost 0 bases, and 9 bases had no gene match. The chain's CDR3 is CASSVGVAGRGETQYF. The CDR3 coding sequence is TGTGCCAGCAGCGTAGGAGTAGCGGGAAGAGGGGAGACCCAGTACTTC.

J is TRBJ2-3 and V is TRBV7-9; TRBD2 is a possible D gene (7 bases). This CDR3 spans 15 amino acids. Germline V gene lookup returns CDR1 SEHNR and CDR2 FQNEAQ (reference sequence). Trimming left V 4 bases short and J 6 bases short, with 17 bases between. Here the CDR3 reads CASSYSTGGRDTQYF. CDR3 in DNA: TGTGCCAGCAGCTACAGCACCGGGGGGCGGGATACGCAGTATTTT. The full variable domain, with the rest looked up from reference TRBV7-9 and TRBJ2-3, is DTGVSQNPRHKITKRGQNVTFRCDPISEHNRLYWYRQTLGQGPEFLTYFQNEAQLEKSRLLSDRFSAERPKGSFSTLEIQRTEQGDSAMYLCASSYSTGGRDTQYFGPGTRLTVL.

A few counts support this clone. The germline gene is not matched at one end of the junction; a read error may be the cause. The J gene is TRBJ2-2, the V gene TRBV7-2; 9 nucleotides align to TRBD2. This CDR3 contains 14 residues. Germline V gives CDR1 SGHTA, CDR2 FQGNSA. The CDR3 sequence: CASSLAGSAGELFF. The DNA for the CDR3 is TGTGCCAGCAGCCTAGCGGGAAGCGCGGGGGAGCTGTTTTTT. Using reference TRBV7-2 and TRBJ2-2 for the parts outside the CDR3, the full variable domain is GAGVSQSPSNKVTEKGKDVELRCDPISGHTALYWYRQSLGQGLEFLIYFQGNSAPDKSGLPSDRFSAERTGGSVSTLTIQRTQQEDSAVYLCASSLAGSAGELFFGEGSRLTVL.

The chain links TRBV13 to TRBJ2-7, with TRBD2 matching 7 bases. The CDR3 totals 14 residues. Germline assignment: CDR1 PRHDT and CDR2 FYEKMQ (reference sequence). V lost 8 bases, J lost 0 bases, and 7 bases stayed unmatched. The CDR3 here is CASRAAGISYEQYF. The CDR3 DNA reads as TGTGCCAGCCGGGCAGCGGGGATCTCCTACGAGCAGTACTTC.

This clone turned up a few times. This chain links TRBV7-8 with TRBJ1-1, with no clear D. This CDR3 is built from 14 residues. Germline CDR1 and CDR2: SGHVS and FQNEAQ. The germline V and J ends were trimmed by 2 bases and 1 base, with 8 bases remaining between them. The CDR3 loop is CASSLRKGNTEAFF. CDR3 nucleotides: TGTGCCAGCAGCTTAAGGAAGGGGAACACTGAAGCTTTCTTT.

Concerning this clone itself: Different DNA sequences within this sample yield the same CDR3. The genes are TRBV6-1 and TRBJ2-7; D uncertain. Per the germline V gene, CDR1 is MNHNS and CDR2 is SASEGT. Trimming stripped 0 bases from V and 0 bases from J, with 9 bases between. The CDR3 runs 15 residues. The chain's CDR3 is CASSEARQSSYEQYF. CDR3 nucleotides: TGTGCCAGCAGTGAAGCCCGGCAGAGCTCCTACGAGCAGTACTTC.

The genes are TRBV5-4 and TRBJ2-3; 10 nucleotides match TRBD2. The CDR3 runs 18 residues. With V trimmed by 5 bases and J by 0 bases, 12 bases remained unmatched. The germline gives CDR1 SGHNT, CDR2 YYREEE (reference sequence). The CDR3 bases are TGTGCCAGCAGTACCCTAGCGGGAGCTTTTTATAGCACAGATACGCAGTATTTT. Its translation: CASSTLAGAFYSTDTQYF.

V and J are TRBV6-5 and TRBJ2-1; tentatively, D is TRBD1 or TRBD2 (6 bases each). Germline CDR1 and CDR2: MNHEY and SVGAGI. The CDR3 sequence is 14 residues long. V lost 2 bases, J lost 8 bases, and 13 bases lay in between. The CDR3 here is CASSYLTGGDEQFF. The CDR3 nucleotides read TGTGCCAGCAGTTACCTGACAGGCGGGGATGAGCAGTTCTTC.

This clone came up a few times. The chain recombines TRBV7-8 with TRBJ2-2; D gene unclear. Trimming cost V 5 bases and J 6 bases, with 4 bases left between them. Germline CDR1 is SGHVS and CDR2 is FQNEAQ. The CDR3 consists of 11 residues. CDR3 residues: CASSPSGELFF. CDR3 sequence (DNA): TGTGCCAGCAGCCCATCCGGGGAGCTGTTTTTT.

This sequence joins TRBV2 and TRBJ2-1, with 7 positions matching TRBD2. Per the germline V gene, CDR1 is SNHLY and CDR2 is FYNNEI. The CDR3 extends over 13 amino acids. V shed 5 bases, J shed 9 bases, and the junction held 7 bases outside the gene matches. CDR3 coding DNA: TGTGCCAGCAGTTCGGTCCCGGGAGGTGAGCAGTTCTTC. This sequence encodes CASSSVPGGEQFF.

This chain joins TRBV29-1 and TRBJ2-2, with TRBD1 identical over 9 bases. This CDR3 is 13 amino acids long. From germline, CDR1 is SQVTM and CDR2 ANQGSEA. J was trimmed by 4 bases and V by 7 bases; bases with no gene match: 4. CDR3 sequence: CSADRGGTGELFF. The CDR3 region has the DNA TGCAGCGCGGACAGGGGAGGCACCGGGGAGCTGTTTTTT.

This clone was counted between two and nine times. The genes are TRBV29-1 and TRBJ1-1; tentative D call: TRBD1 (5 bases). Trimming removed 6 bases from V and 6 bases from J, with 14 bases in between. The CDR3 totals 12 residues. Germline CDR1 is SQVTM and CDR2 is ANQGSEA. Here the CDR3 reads CSVAGTESEAFF. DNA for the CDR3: TGCAGCGTAGCCGGGACGGAGTCTGAAGCTTTCTTT.